This T cell receptor beta chain stems from a study of beta chain features in type 1 diabetes. Trimming took off 4 bases at V and 12 bases at J, with 17 bases between the two ends. The CDR3 loop spans 14 amino acids. Germline assignment: CDR1 SGHDT and CDR2 YYEEEE. Only a few counts were recorded for this clone. The authors reverse transcribed all of the isolated RNA, so sequencing captured expressed TCRB transcripts. Only in-frame clones appear in the TCRdb table, and some are missing; sequencing was by immunoSEQ multiplex PCR. The top ten clones hold about 0.93% of a sample with some 270,000 clones, about 7.8% of them seen once.

The origin of this receptor is a woman younger than 30 in good health. The genes are TRBV5-6 and TRBJ1-6; D is possibly TRBD1 (6 bases). The sample taken for sequencing was central memory CD4+ T cells from blood. The CDR3 DNA is TGTGCCAGCAGCCGGGGGACAAGCCTAGGACCCCTCCACTTT. It is translated as CASSRGTSLGPLHF.